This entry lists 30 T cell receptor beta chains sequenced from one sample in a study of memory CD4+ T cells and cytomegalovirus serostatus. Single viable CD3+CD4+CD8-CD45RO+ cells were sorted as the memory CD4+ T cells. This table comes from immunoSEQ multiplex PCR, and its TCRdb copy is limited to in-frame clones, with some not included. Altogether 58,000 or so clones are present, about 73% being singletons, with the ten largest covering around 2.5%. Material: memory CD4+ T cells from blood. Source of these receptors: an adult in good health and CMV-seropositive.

CDR3 in amino acids: CASSLDLGGIGANEQFF. As DNA, the CDR3 is TGTGCCAGCAGCTTAGATCTTGGGGGAATCGGGGCCAATGAGCAGTTCTTC. The chain recombines TRBV11-3 with TRBJ2-1; the D gene could be TRBD1 or TRBD2 (5 bases each). V shed 0 bases and J shed 6 bases, with 18 bases lying between them. CDR1 and CDR2 (germline): SGHNT, YENEEA. The CDR3 has 17 amino acids.

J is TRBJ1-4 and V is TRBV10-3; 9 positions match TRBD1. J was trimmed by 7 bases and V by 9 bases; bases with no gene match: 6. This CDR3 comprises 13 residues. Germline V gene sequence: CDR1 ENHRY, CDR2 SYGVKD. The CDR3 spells CAIGQGTGEKLFF. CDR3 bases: TGTGCCATTGGACAGGGGACGGGTGAAAAACTGTTTTTT.

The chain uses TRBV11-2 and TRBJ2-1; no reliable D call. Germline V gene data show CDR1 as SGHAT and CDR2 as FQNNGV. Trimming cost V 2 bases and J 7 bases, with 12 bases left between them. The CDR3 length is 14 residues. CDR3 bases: TGTGCCAGCAGCTTATCTGGGATGGAGAATGAGCAGTTCTTC. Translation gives CASSLSGMENEQFF.

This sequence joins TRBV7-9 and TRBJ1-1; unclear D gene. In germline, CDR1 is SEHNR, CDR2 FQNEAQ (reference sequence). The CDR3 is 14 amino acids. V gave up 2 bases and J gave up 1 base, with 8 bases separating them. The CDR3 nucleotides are TGTGCCAGCAGCTTAACCGCAGCGAACACTGAAGCTTTCTTT. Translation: CASSLTAANTEAFF.

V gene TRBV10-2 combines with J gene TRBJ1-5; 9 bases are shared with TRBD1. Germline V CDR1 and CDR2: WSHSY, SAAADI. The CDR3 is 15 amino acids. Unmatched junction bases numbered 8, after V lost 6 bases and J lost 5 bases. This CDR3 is CASRAGTGSDQPQHF. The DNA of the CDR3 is TGCGCCAGCAGAGCCGGGACAGGGTCTGATCAGCCCCAGCATTTT.

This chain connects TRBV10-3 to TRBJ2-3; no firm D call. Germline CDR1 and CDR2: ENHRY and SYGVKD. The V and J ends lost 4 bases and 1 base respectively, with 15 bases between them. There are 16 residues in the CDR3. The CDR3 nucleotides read TGTGCCATCAGTGCCTCTGCAGGCGTACGCACAGATACGCAGTATTTT. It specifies CAISASAGVRTDTQYF.

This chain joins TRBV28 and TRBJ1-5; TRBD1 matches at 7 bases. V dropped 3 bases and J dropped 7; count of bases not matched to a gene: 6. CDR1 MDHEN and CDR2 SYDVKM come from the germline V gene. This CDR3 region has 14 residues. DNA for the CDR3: TGTGCCAGCAGTTTCCGGACAGGTGTCCAGCCCCAGCATTTT. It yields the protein CASSFRTGVQPQHF.

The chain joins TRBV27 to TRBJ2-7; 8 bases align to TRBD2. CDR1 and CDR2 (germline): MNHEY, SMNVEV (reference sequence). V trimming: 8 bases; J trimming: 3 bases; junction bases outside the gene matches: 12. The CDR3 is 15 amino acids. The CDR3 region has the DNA TGTGCCAGCCGAAACCTGGGACTAGAGATCTACGAGCAGTACTTC. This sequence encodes CASRNLGLEIYEQYF.

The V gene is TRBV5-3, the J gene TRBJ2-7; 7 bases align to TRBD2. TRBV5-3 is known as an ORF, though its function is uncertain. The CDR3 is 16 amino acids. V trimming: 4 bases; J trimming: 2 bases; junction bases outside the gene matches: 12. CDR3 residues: CARSLKGGGDPYEQYV. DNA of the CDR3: TGTGCCAGAAGCCTCAAAGGTGGGGGGGACCCCTACGAGCAGTACGTC.

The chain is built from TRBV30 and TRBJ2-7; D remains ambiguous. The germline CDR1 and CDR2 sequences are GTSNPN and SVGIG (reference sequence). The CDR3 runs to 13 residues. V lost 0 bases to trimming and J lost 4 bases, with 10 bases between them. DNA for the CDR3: TGTGCCTGGAGTGTAGGGCTGGGTTACGAGCAGTACTTC. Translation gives CAWSVGLGYEQYF.

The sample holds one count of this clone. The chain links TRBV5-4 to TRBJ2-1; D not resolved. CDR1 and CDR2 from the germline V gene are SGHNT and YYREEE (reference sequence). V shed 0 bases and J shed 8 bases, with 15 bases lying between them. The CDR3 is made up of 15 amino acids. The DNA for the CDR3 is TGTGCCAGCAGCTTGGAAATAGCAGCCGCCCATGAGCAGTTCTTC. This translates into CASSLEIAAAHEQFF.

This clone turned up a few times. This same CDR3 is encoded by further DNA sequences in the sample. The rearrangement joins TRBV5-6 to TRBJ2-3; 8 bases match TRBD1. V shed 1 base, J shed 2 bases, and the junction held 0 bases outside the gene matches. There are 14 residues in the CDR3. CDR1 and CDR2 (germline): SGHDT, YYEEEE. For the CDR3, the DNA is TGTGCCAGCAGCTTGCAGGGGGCCACAGATACGCAGTATTTT. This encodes CASSLQGATDTQYF.

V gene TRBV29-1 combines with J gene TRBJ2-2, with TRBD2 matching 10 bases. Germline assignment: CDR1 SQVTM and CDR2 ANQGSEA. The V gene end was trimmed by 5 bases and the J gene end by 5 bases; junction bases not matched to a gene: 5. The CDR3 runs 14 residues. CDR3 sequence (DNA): TGCAGCGTTCAAGCGGGAGGGCCGACCGGGGAGCTGTTTTTT. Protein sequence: CSVQAGGPTGELFF.

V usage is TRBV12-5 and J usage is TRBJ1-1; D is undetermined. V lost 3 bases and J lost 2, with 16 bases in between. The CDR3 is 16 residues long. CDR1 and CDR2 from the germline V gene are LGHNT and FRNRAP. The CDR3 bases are TGTGCTAGTGGTTTCGAGGTCGGGCCGGAAAACACTGAAGCTTTCTTT. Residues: CASGFEVGPENTEAFF.

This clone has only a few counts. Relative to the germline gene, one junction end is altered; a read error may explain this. The CDR3: CASSRPLANAEAFF. CDR3 sequence (DNA): TGTGCCAGCAGTCGGCCCCTCGCGAACGCTGAAGCTTTCTTT. The V and J genes are TRBV28 and TRBJ1-1, with D uncertain. This CDR3 is 14 amino acids long. Looked up from germline, CDR1 is MDHEN and CDR2 is SYDVKM.

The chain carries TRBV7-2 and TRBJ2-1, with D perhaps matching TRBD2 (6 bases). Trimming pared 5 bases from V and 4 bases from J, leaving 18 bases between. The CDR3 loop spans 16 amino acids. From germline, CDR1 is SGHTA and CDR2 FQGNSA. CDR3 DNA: TGTGCCAGCAGCGCTCGGGAGCCCGGGGGTTACAATGAGCAGTTCTTC. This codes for CASSAREPGGYNEQFF.

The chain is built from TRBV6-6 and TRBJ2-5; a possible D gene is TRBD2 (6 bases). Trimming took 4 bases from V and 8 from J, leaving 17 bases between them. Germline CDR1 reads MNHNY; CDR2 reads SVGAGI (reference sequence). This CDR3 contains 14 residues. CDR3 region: CASSSRRDSRTQYF. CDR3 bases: TGTGCCAGCAGTTCCCGACGGGACTCGCGCACCCAGTACTTC.

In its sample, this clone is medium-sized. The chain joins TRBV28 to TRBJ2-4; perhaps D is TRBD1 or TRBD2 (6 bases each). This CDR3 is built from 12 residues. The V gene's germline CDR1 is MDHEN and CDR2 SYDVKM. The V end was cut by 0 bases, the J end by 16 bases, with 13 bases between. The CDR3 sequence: CASSLWGGQRYF. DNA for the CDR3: TGTGCCAGCAGTTTATGGGGGGGCCAGAGATACTTC.

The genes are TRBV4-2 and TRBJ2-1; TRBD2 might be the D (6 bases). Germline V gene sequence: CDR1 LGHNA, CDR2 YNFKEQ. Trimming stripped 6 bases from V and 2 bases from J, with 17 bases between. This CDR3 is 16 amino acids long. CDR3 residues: CASRPGTFNAYNEQFF. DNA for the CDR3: TGTGCCAGCAGGCCGGGGACTTTCAACGCCTACAATGAGCAGTTCTTC.

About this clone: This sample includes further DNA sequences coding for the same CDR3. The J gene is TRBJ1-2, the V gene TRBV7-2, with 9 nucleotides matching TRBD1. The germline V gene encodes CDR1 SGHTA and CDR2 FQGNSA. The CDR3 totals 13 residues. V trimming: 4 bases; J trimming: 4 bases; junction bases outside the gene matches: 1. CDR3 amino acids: CASSSGQGYGYTF. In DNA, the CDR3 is TGTGCCAGCAGCTCGGGACAGGGCTATGGCTACACCTTC.

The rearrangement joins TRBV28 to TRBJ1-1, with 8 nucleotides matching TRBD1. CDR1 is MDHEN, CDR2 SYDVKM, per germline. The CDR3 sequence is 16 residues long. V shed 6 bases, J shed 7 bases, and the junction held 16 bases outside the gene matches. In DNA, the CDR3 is TGTGCCAGCAGCCCTATATTTCAGGGGGCGCGAGATGAAGCTTTCTTT. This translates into CASSPIFQGARDEAFF.

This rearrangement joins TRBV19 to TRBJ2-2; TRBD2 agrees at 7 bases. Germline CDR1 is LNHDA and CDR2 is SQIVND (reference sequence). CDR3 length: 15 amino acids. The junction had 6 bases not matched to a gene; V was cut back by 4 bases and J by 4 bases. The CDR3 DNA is TGTGCCAGTAGTACCGGACTAGGTTCCACCGGGGAGCTGTTTTTT. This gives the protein CASSTGLGSTGELFF.

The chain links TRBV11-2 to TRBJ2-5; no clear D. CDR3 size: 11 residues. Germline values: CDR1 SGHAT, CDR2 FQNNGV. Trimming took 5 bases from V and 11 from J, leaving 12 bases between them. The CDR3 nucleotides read TGTGCCAGCAGCGGATCAGACGGTCAGTACTTC. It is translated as CASSGSDGQYF.

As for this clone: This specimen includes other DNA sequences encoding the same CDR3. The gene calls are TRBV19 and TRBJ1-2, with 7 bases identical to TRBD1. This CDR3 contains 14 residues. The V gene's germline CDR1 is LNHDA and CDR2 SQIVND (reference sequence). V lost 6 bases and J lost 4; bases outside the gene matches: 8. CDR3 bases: TGTGCCAGTAGCCCCGGACAGGACGGCTATGGCTACACCTTC. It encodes CASSPGQDGYGYTF.

The CDR3 sequence is CASSFLQGTGEAFF. CDR3 sequence (DNA): TGTGCCAGCAGCTTTCTCCAGGGGACCGGTGAAGCTTTCTTT. The genes are TRBV7-2 and TRBJ1-1, with a weak D call TRBD1 (6 bases). Trimming cost V 3 bases and J 7 bases, with 15 bases left between them. The germline V gene has CDR1 SGHTA and CDR2 FQGNSA. The CDR3 is made up of 14 amino acids. The variable domain in full, with the rest retrieved from reference TRBV7-2 and TRBJ1-1, is GAGVSQSPSNKVTEKGKDVELRCDPISGHTALYWYRQSLGQGLEFLIYFQGNSAPDKSGLPSDRFSAERTGGSVSTLTIQRTQQEDSAVYLCASSFLQGTGEAFFGQGTRLTVV.

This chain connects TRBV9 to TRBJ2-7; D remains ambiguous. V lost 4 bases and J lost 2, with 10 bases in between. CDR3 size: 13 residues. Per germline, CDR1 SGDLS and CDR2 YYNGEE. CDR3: CASSRTLTYEQYF. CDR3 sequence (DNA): TGTGCCAGCAGCCGGACGCTTACCTACGAGCAGTACTTC.

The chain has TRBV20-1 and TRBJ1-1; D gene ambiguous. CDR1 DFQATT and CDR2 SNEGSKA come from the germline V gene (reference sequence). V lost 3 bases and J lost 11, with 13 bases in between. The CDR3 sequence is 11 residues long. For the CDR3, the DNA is TGCAGTGCTAGTCATGTAGCCGGGGCTTTCTTT. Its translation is CSASHVAGAFF.

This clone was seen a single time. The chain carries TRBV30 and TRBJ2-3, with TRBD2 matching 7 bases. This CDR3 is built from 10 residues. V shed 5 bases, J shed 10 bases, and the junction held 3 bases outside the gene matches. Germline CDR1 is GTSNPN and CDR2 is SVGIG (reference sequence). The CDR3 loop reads CAWGRVPQYF. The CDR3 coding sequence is TGTGCCTGGGGGAGGGTCCCGCAGTATTTT.

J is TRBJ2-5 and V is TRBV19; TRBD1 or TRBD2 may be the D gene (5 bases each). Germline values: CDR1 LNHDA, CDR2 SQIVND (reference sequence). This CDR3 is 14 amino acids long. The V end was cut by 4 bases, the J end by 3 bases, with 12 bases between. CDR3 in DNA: TGTGCCAGTAGTAAGTTGGGACCCAAAGAGACCCAGTACTTC. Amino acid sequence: CASSKLGPKETQYF.

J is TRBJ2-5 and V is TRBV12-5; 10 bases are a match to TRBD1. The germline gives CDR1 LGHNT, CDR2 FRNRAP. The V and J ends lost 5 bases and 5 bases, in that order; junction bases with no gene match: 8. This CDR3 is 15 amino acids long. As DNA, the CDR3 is TGTGCTAGTGGTCGGGACAGGGGCGGGCTGGAGACCCAGTACTTC. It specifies CASGRDRGGLETQYF.